A single sample is the source of the 9 T cell receptor beta chains below, sequenced in a study of T-cell memory formation after mild COVID-19. TCRdb fed the 5' RACE reads into MiXCR, producing one record per CDR3 protein. The sample includes around 390,000 distinct CDR3 sequences, roughly 15% seen only once; the top ten take roughly 21%. Sequenced material: PBMCs or a T cell subset sorted from them (not recorded which). All receptors come from a young man who had mild COVID-19 (a few samples of this study predate the infection). Cell type and time point are not known.

The chain couples TRBV9 to TRBJ2-5; D ambiguous. Germline V gene data show CDR1 as SGDLS and CDR2 as YYNGEE. Trimming took 2 bases from V and 7 from J, leaving 15 bases between them. The CDR3 has 14 amino acids. In DNA, the CDR3 is TGTGCCAGCAGCGTTGACGAGGCCATCTGGACCCAGTACTTC. Amino acid sequence: CASSVDEAIWTQYF.

The chain uses TRBV5-1 and TRBJ1-5; a weak D match, TRBD1 (6 bases). V was clipped by 4 bases and J by 1 base, with 12 bases between them. CDR1 and CDR2 from the germline V gene are SGHRS and YFSETQ. This CDR3 region has 15 residues. CDR3 DNA sequence: TGCGCCAGCAGCCCAGGGGCGGGGAGCAATCAGCCCCAGCATTTT. This sequence encodes CASSPGAGSNQPQHF.

The chain uses TRBV5-1 and TRBJ1-5, with TRBD1 as a possible D gene (6 bases). V lost 0 bases and J lost 3, with 10 bases in between. CDR1 is SGHRS, CDR2 YFSETQ, per germline. CDR3 length: 15 residues. CDR3 nucleotide sequence: TGCGCCAGCAGCTTGGAGGGACACCTCAATCAGCCCCAGCATTTT. It specifies CASSLEGHLNQPQHF.

The V call is TRBV27, the J call TRBJ2-1; 8 bases agree with TRBD2. Germline values: CDR1 MNHEY, CDR2 SMNVEV (reference sequence). V lost 6 bases and J lost 9; bases outside the gene matches: 10. The CDR3 extends over 14 amino acids. CDR3 protein: CASSSDRLAREQFF. The DNA for the CDR3 is TGTGCCAGCAGCTCTGATCGACTAGCGCGTGAGCAGTTCTTC.

V and J are TRBV10-2 and TRBJ2-6, with 10 bases that match TRBD1. V lost 3 bases and J lost 4; bases outside the gene matches: 12. This CDR3 region has 19 residues. CDR1 WSHSY and CDR2 SAAADI come from the germline V gene. This chain's CDR3 is CASSDTGTGVSRGANVLTF. DNA of the CDR3: TGCGCCAGCAGTGATACCGGGACAGGGGTATCCCGCGGGGCCAACGTCCTGACTTTC.

The chain has TRBV18 and TRBJ1-1; 8 bases match TRBD1. The CDR3 loop spans 14 amino acids. The J segment lost 8 bases and the V segment lost 3 bases, leaving 8 bases of the junction unmatched. The germline V gene has CDR1 KGHSH and CDR2 LQKENI. This chain's CDR3 is CASSPIDRGPEAFF. The CDR3 region has the DNA TGTGCCAGCTCACCCATTGACAGGGGCCCCGAAGCTTTCTTT.

The V and J genes are TRBV7-2 and TRBJ2-3; D might be TRBD2 (5 bases). This CDR3 spans 14 amino acids. CDR1 is SGHTA, CDR2 FQGNSA, per germline. Trimming pared 6 bases from V and 4 bases from J, leaving 14 bases between. This CDR3 is CASRPGSASDTQYF. DNA for the CDR3: TGTGCCAGCAGGCCGGGGAGCGCTTCAGATACGCAGTATTTT.

This chain connects TRBV4-1 to TRBJ2-7; D perhaps matches TRBD1 (5 bases). CDR3 size: 15 residues. CDR1 MGHRA and CDR2 YSYEKL come from the germline V gene. Trimming pared 0 bases from V and 3 bases from J, leaving 12 bases between. The CDR3 sequence: CASSQDVRGFYEQYV. The CDR3 DNA follows: TGCGCCAGCAGCCAAGATGTTAGGGGATTCTACGAGCAGTACGTC.

The chain has TRBV30 and TRBJ2-2, with TRBD1 matching over 9 bases. The CDR3 sequence is 15 residues long. In germline, CDR1 is GTSNPN, CDR2 SVGIG (reference sequence). V lost 3 bases to trimming and J lost 6 bases; unmatched junction nucleotides: 8. The CDR3 nucleotides are TGTGCCTGGAGGAACTCGGGACAGGGCTCCGGGGAGCTGTTTTTT. Protein sequence: CAWRNSGQGSGELFF.